This TCR beta chain stems from a study of blood T cell repertoires in COVID-19 (dated by TCRdb to the early 2020s). In terms of the full investigation: Samples from collaborators originated in the United States, Italy and Spain and spanned both the acute and convalescent phases of COVID-19. The prospective study material was composed of cDNA or gDNA derived from T cells, B-cell-depleted T cells, or PBMCs. The dataset comprised deeply sampled blood TCRbeta repertoires from subjects exposed to, actively infected with, or recovered from COVID-19. A freely available public database, intended as a resource for researchers studying the immune response to SARS-CoV-2, is where the repertoires were released. Samples came from the ongoing ImmuneRACE study (first 160 participants) plus 1,254 subjects from 6 global collaborators. Sample metadata almost always included a de-identified subject ID, COVID-19 status, age in years and sex. Where available, HLA class I and class II types were taken from metadata supplied by the sample provider and were not determined by assay-based typing.

TCRbeta CDR3 regions were amplified from genomic DNA by means of the immunoSEQ Assay, a bias-controlled multiplex PCR. As for the original processing: Within the assay, amplification of reference gene primers was used to estimate how many nucleated cells each sample contained. To quantify the absolute abundance of each unique TCRbeta CDR3 rearrangement, sequence reads were collapsed and filtered. For each sample, productive Simpson clonality was calculated as the square root of Simpson's diversity index across productive rearrangements. Not all clones reach the TCRdb copy of this immuneACCESS table, which keeps in-frame sequences only. Checked studies attribute under half of the gap to unresolved V genes and leave the rest unexplained. V and J calls plus clone size are reproduced from that table; the DNA served to infer D and trimming. The sample profile shows approximately 30,000 clones; 80% to 90% of them were found once. The ten largest clones capture 0.55% of the sample.

About this clone itself: There is no known antigen for this receptor. It has no much larger one-base neighbor in the sample; base qualities were not kept.

Each collaborating institution followed its own protocols to collect whole blood in K2EDTA tubes. For TCRbeta analysis, collaborators shipped samples in one of three forms: frozen whole blood, isolated PBMCs, or DNA extracted from either of those sample types. The germline V gene encodes CDR1 DFQATT and CDR2 SNEGSKA (reference sequence). The CDR3, from cysteine to phenylalanine, totals 15 residues. Only the CDR3 DNA stays, 45 bases, in frame from base 1. Ends trimmed: V by 3 bases, J by 4 bases; bases unmatched to a gene: 9. General study outcomes and caveats: The amount of clinical and demographic metadata varied by source and participant and was provided uncurated.

The chain couples TRBV20-1 to TRBJ1-1, with 9 central nucleotides matching TRBD1. Sequencing was carried out using peripheral blood. This TCR came from a woman between 35 and 50 years old with active or convalescent COVID-19. The sequenced DNA is TGCAGTGCTAGTAACAGGGGGCGCAGAGGCACTGAAGCTTTCTTT. This sequence encodes CSASNRGRRGTEAFF.